Listed here is a single T cell receptor beta chain. Its specific antigen is unknown. No much larger clonotype is one base removed from it; base qualities were not supplied. Libraries of naive CD8 T cells were generated from roughly 21,000 to 960,000 sorted cells, with 10%, 30% or 50% of the purified RNA used. Naive CD8 T cells were FACS-sorted as CD8+CD4-CCR7+CD45RA+ on a BD FACSAria II into RLT Plus buffer. Roughly nine TCR copies' worth of Jurkat RNA were spiked into roughly 19,000-1,000,000 naive CD8 T cell samples to test detection sensitivity. CD8 T cells were enriched with RosetteSep CD8+ T Cell Enrichment Cocktail and Ficoll-Paque, followed by ACK red cell lysis. The sample comes from a study of molecular identifiers for immune sequencing clone quantification (dated by TCRdb to 2016 to 2019). Concerning the study at large: In a replicate experiment, RNA from roughly 21,000 or 96,000 naive CD8 T cells was split into five aliquots, four of which were sequenced. This methods study benchmarked molecular-identifier clustering-based TCR repertoire sequencing (MIDCIRS) and TCR RNA copy counting, using CD8 T cells to do so. Paper-wide results and their limitations: Spiked-in Jurkat TCR RNA equal to a single cell's worth was reported to be detectable even within 1,100,000 naive CD8 T cells. In CMV-specific effector cells, clones with more than 20 RNA copies contained over 99% of molecules, whereas in naive cells such clones contained under 1% of molecules. Modeling indicated about 3 TCR RNA copies recovered per cell, compared with about 9.4 by digital PCR, which implies a capture efficiency of 25% to 35%. Highly expanded clone sizes could be underestimated if identical TCR molecules share a barcode. Without barcode sub-clustering, chimeric consensus sequences inflated TCR diversity; chimeras reached as high as 47%. The naive libraries included spiked-in Jurkat TCR RNA (fewer than 11 copies' worth), and this Jurkat TCR RNA is not part of the donor repertoire.

Receptor libraries were prepared by PCR. The sample was run on a NextSeq 500. Bulk TCR libraries were generated as previously described, with the TCR primers listed in Table S5 used. Purification of total RNA was performed with the Qiagen AllPrep DNA/RNA kit. Before analysis, reads from multiple sequencing runs of one library were combined. The study's processing was this. Reads were retained only if the reads had an exact TCR constant sequence, and the retained reads were trimmed to 150 nt and grouped according to their 12-nt molecular barcodes. Reads in each barcode group were sub-clustered using a 15% Levenshtein threshold, and a quality-weighted consensus sequence was built for each RNA molecule. Non-functional sequences were removed, as were lower-count sequences one edit away from another. On the basis of fitting two negative binomial distributions, barcode sub-clusters with fewer than 20% of the maximum read count were discarded. The public reads were reanalyzed by TCRdb: fastp trimming at Q25, MiXCR alignment, in-frame beta chains only. Rows with a matching CDR3 protein are joined into one entry that keeps the most common DNA and genes. TCRdb assigned the V and J calls; the authors' analysis was not used. In all, the sample holds a few hundred thousand distinct CDR3 sequences, and roughly a quarter of those were seen once. Together, the top ten hold 0.65% to 0.75% of the sample.

Trimming at the junction amounts to 2 bases on V and 5 bases on J, and the germline ends lie 15 bases apart. The CDR3, cysteine through phenylalanine, is 15 amino acids long. The sequence is cut down to CDR3 DNA, 45 bases in frame from base 1. CDR1 and CDR2 are drawn from the germline V gene: SNHLY, FYNNEI. The sequence was collected from a human donor in good health. Some libraries in this study had Jurkat cell RNA spiked in. The sequenced sample consisted of naive CD8+ T cells from blood, with Jurkat cell RNA spiked in. Sample cell subset or site, as interpreted from the label and publication: FACS-sorted CD8+CD4-CCR7+CD45RA+ naive T cells. The chain employs TRBV2 and TRBJ1-2; TRBD1 is possibly the D segment (6 matching bases). The DNA sequence reads TGTGCCAGCAGTGAAAATGTGGTAGGGGGATATGGCTACACCTTC. Translated, this is CASSENVVGGYGYTF.